The entry that follows covers one TCR beta chain sequence. Its antigen is unknown. Other DNA variants within this sample encode the same CDR3. This sample stems from a study of PD-L1 blockade in urothelial cancer. Background on the study: Prior regimens of chemotherapy numbered 0 to 3 per patient. Overall study findings and caveats: A below-median TCR clonality in blood before treatment predicted better survival.

Synthetic TCR analog templates were added to each PCR reaction. Profiled with immunoSEQ multiplex PCR; TCRdb holds only in-frame clones, not every one. Counted here are approximately 88,000 clones, 84% occurring once; the ten biggest clones make up roughly 2%. This sample's time point: pretreatment peripheral blood. The cohort comprised individuals with locally advanced or metastatic urothelial carcinoma. After removal of 2 bases from V and 4 bases from J, the junction contained 0 bases not matched to a gene. This CDR3 comprises 15 residues. Germline lookup yields CDR1 SGHTA and CDR2 FQGNSA. The chain has TRBV7-2 and TRBJ2-1; 12 nucleotides line up with TRBD2. This sequence originates from a man aged 55 to 70 with urothelial cancer. Here the sequenced sample was PBMCs, taken around atezolizumab (anti-PD-L1) treatment. The CDR3 DNA follows: TGTGCCAGCAGCTTACTAGCGGGAGGGTACAATGAGCAGTTCTTC. The encoded protein is CASSLLAGGYNEQFF.